This T cell receptor (beta chain) was obtained from a study of beta chain features in type 1 diabetes. Study findings and constraints: For Type 1 diabetes patients, all four CD4+ subsets carried TCRB CDR3s that were moderately but significantly shorter.

A note on this clone: As yet, its antigen is unknown.

Sorting that relied on CD45RO/CCR7/CD25/CD127/CD95/CD27 yielded CD4+ naive, central memory, regulatory and stem cell-like memory cells. Sorting produced populations that all topped 95% purity. Isolated RNA was reverse transcribed in full, so expressed TCRB transcripts were sequenced. Read counts averaged roughly 3.7 million for samples of naive, central memory and regulatory T cells. The repertoire was sequenced with immunoSEQ multiplex PCR; TCRdb's copy has only in-frame clones and lacks some. The table has nearly 350,000 clones, around 9% seen once. Sequenced: central memory CD4+ T cells from blood. This clonotype was sampled from a young man with type 1 diabetes.

CDR3 residues: CASSLALYFQETQYF. The CDR3, as DNA: TGTGCCAGCAGCTTAGCGCTCTACTTTCAAGAGACCCAGTACTTC. The rearrangement joins TRBV7-9 to TRBJ2-5, with unresolved D. V was clipped by 0 bases and J by 2 bases, with 10 bases between them. Germline CDR1 SEHNR, CDR2 FQNEAQ (reference sequence). CDR3 length: 15 amino acids.